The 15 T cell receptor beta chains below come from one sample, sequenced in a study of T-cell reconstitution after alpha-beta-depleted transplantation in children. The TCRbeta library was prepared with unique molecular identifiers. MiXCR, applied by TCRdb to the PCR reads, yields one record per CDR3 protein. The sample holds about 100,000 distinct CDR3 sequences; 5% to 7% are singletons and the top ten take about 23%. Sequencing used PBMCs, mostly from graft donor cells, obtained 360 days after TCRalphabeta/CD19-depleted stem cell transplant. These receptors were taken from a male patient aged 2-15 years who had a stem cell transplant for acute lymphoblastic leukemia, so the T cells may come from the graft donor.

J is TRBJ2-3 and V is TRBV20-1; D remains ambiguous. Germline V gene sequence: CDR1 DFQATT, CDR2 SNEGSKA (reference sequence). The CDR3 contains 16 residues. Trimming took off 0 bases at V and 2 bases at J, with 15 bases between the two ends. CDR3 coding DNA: TGCAGTGCTAGAGAGGCGAGTTTTGCTTTCACAGATACGCAGTATTTT. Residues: CSAREASFAFTDTQYF.

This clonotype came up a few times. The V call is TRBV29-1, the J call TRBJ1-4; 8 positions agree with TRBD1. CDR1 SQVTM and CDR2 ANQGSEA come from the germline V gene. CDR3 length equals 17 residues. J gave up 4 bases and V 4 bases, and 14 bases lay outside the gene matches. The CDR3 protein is CSVVRTGQRRVNEKLFF. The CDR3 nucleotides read TGCAGCGTTGTTAGGACAGGGCAAAGGAGGGTTAATGAAAAACTGTTTTTT.

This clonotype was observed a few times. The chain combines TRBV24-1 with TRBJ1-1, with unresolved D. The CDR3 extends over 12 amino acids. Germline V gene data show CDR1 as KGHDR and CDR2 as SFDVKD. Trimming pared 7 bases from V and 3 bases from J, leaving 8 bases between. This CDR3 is CATRSGDTEAFF. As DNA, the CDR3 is TGTGCCACCAGATCTGGGGACACTGAAGCTTTCTTT.

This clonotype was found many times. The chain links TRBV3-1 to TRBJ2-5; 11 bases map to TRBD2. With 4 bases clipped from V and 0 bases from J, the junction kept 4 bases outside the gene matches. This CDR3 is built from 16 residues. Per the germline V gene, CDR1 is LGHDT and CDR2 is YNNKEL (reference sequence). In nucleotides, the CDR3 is TGTGCCAGCAGCCCCTTGACTAGCGGGGACCAAGAGACCCAGTACTTC. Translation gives CASSPLTSGDQETQYF.

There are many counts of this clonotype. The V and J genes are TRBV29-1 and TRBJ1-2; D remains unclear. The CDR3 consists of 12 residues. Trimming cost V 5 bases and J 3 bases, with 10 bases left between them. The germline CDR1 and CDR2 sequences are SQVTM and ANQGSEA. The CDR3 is CSVIEQYYGYTF. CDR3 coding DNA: TGCAGCGTTATCGAACAGTACTATGGCTACACCTTC.

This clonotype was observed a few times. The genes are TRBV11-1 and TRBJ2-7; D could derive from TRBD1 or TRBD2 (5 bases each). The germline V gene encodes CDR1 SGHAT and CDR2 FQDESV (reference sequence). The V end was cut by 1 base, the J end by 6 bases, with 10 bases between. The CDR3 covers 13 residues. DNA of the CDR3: TGTGCCAGCAGCTTAGGGGGGTTCCCCGAGCAGTACTTC. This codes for CASSLGGFPEQYF. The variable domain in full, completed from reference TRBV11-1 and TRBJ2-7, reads EAEVAQSPRYKITEKSQAVAFWCDPISGHATLYWYRQILGQGPELLVQFQDESVVDDSQLPKDRFSAERLKGVDSTLKIQPAELGDSAMYLCASSLGGFPEQYFGPGTRLTVT.

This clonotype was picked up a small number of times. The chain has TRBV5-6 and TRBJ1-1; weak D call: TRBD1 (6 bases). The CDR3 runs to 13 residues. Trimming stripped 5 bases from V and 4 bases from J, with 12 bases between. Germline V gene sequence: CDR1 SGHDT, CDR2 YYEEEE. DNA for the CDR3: TGTGCCAGCAGGTCACAGGGAGGCACTGAAGCTTTCTTT. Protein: CASRSQGGTEAFF.

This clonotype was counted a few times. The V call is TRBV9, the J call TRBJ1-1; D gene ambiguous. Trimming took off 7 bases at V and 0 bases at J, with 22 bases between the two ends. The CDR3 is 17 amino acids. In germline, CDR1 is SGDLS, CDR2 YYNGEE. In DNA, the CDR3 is TGTGCCAGCGGACGAAGTAGGTCCAAGTTGATGAACACTGAAGCTTTCTTT. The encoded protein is CASGRSRSKLMNTEAFF.

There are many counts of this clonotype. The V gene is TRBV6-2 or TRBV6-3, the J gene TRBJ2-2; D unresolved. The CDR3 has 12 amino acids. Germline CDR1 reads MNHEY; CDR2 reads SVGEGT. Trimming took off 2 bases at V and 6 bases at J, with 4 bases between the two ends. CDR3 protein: CASSYPPGELFF. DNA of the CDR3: TGTGCCAGCAGTTACCCCCCCGGGGAGCTGTTTTTT.

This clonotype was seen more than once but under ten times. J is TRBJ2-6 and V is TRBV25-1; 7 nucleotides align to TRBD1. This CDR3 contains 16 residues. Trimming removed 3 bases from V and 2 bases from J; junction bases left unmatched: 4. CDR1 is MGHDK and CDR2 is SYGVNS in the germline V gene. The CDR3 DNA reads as TGTGCCAGCAGTGACCTTGACAGGGCTGGGGCCAACGTCCTGACTTTC. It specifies CASSDLDRAGANVLTF.

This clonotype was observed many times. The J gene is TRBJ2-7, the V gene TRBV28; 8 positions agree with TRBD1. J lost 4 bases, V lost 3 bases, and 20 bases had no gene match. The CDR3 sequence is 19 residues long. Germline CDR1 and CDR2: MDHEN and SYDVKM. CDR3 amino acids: CASSFPIPFYTDRVYEQYF. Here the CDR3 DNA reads TGTGCCAGCAGTTTTCCTATTCCCTTTTACACGGACAGGGTTTACGAGCAGTACTTC.

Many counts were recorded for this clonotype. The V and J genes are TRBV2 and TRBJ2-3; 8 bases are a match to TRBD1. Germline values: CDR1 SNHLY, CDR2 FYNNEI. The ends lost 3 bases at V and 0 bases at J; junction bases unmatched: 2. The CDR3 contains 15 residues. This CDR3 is CASSEDRASTDTQYF. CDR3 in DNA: TGTGCCAGCAGTGAGGACAGGGCGAGCACAGATACGCAGTATTTT.

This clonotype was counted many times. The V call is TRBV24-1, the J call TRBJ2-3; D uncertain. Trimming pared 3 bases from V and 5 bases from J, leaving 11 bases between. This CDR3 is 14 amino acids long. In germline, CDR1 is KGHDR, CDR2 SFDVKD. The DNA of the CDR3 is TGTGCCACCAGTGATCCCTGGCATGAAGATACGCAGTATTTT. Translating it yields CATSDPWHEDTQYF.

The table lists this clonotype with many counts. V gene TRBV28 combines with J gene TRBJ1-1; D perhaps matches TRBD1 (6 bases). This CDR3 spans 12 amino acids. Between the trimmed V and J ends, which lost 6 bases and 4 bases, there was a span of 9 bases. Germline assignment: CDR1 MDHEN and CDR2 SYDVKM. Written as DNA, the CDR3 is TGTGCCAGCAGCAGGGGAGTCACTGAAGCTTTCTTT. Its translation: CASSRGVTEAFF.

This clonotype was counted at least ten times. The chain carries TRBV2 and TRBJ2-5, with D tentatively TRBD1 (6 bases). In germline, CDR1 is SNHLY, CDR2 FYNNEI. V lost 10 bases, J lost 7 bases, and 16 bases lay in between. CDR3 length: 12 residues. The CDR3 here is CATPDLQGTQYF. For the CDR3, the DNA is TGTGCCACCCCAGACCTACAGGGGACCCAGTACTTC.